The entry below describes one T cell receptor beta chain. The target of this receptor is not known. These data are taken from a study of CXCR3-negative and CXCR3-positive naive CD8 T cells (dated by TCRdb to the late 2010s). Broadly, across the study: In total, 120 million to 150 million TRB reads were obtained, which works out to roughly 1.5 +/- 0.3 million reads per library. Naive subsets from about 5 donors and memory cells from 3 donors were included in the TRBV-TRBJ cluster analysis. Diversity and physicochemical repertoire analyses covered 10 to 11 donors pooled from two independent experiments. The full study reports these points: TRBV-TRBJ usage was similar between naive CXCR3-negative and CXCR3-positive cells from the same donor, while memory cells showed distinct patterns. Compared with CXCR3-negative naive cells, CXCR3-positive naive cells had TRB CDR3s with higher hydrophobicity (lower Kidera factor 4), lower energy, and higher strength and volume indices. Freshly isolated PBMCs were used for most assays because CXCR3 expression went down partially after cryopreservation. Both naive subsets had comparably high repertoire diversity, while memory CD8+ T cells had much lower repertoire diversity. Because surface CD5, which is linked to self-reactivity in mice, was comparable between the naive subsets, TCR interaction strength was also inferred from TRB CDR3 physicochemical properties.

Taken from cysteine to phenylalanine, the CDR3 has 17 residues. No DNA sequence is on record. Sequences SQVTM (CDR1) and ANQGSEA (CDR2) are obtained from the germline V gene. Each CD8+ T cell subset was flow-sorted in triplicate, with roughly 310,000 cells per subset placed directly into RLT lysis buffer. To exclude memory contaminants, naive CD8+ T cells were stringently defined as CD45RO-CCR7+CD27+CD95-. Using standard density gradient centrifugation, peripheral blood mononuclear cells were isolated from buffy coats. Naive CXCR3-negative and CXCR3-positive CD8+ T cells were flow-sorted on a FACSAria III. Total RNA was extracted from sorted cells using an RNeasy Mini Kit. TCRdb names NextSeq 550 as the instrument used. The Human TCR Profiling Kit (MiLaboratory) was used to make UMI-labeled 5' RACE TRB cDNA libraries. cDNA synthesis used the entire amount of extracted RNA, and PCR amplification then used the entire amount of cDNA produced. Libraries were prepared in parallel using an identical number of PCR cycles. The published analysis was carried out like this. With a minimum of two reads required per UMI, MIGEC and MiXCR pulled out about 50,000 +/- 10,000 unique UMI-labeled TRB cDNA molecules from each library. On average, approximately 40,000 +/- 10,000 functional in-frame TRB CDR3 nucleotide clonotypes lacking stop codons were found per library. After downsampling to 5000 UMI-labeled TRB molecules per sample, diversity metrics such as normalized Shannon-Wiener and Chao1 were calculated in VDJtools. For the central five CDR3 residues, VDJtools calculated physicochemical properties weighted by clonotype size, namely interaction energy, strength, volume and Kidera factor 4. Based on TCRdb reprocessing of the reads, there is one entry per CDR3 protein sequence, and DNA is missing. These V and J calls originate from TCRdb's pipeline instead of the authors' own analysis. The sample table includes tens of thousands of distinct CDR3 sequences. The top ten clonotypes cover about 1% of the sample.

This receptor chain uses TRBV29-1 and TRBJ2-3. Sequencing input: naive CXCR3- CD8+ T cells from blood. Taken with the paper, the label for cell subset or site translates to: CD45RO-CCR7+CD27+CD95- naive CD8+ T cells lacking CXCR3 (TNR3-). The sequence came from a human donor in good health. Some clones in this sample may be carry-over from other donors' samples. The CDR3 protein is CSVEAWETETKTDTQYF.